This entry lists 9 T cell receptor beta chains sequenced from one sample in a study of blood T cell repertoires in COVID-19. Profiling relied on immunoSEQ multiplex PCR, and the TCRdb table lists in-frame clones only, not all of them. This table has some 190,000 clones, 84% appearing once. The sequencing sample was made of peripheral blood. The origin of the receptors is a woman aged 70-85 years with active or convalescent COVID-19.

The chain has TRBV9 and TRBJ2-7; a possible D gene is TRBD2 (5 bases). This CDR3 region has 14 residues. The ends were cut back, 4 bases at V and 2 bases at J, with 13 bases in the middle. The germline V gene has CDR1 SGDLS and CDR2 YYNGEE. CDR3 protein: CASSTLAQTYEQYF. The CDR3 DNA sequence: TGTGCCAGCAGCACTTTAGCGCAGACCTACGAGCAGTACTTC.

The chain uses TRBV28 and TRBJ2-5; possibly TRBD2 for D (6 bases). The CDR3 length is 18 residues. The V and J ends lost 3 bases and 2 bases respectively, with 22 bases between them. Germline V CDR1 and CDR2: MDHEN, SYDVKM. CDR3 region: CASSFSGGEEAWQETQYF. CDR3 DNA sequence: TGTGCCAGCAGTTTTTCTGGTGGGGAGGAAGCGTGGCAAGAGACCCAGTACTTC.

V is TRBV6-6 and J is TRBJ2-1; TRBD1 aligns across 7 bases. The ends lost 7 bases at V and 5 bases at J; junction bases unmatched: 8. Per germline, CDR1 MNHNY and CDR2 SVGAGI (reference sequence). The CDR3 consists of 14 residues. CDR3 residues: CASNRDSGNNEQFF. CDR3 nucleotide sequence: TGTGCCAGCAACCGGGACAGTGGTAACAATGAGCAGTTCTTC.

This clone was seen just once. This chain connects TRBV7-9 to TRBJ1-5; D remains ambiguous. V was clipped by 2 bases and J by 0 bases, with 5 bases between them. The CDR3 runs to 14 residues. CDR1 and CDR2 from the germline V gene are SEHNR and FQNEAQ (reference sequence). The CDR3 protein is CASSLPYSNQPQHF. CDR3 bases: TGTGCCAGCAGCTTACCGTATAGCAATCAGCCCCAGCATTTT.

V is TRBV28 and J is TRBJ2-1; a weak D match, TRBD2 (6 bases). The CDR3 is 16 amino acids. CDR1 is MDHEN, CDR2 SYDVKM, per germline. Trimming pared 3 bases from V and 4 bases from J, leaving 16 bases between. The DNA for the CDR3 is TGTGCCAGCAGTTTCGCGTGGGTAGCGGTTTACAATGAGCAGTTCTTC. Translation gives CASSFAWVAVYNEQFF.

The chain has TRBV6-2 or TRBV6-3 and TRBJ2-3; 7 bases fit TRBD2. Germline assignment: CDR1 MNHEY and CDR2 SVGEGT. The ends lost 2 bases at V and 5 bases at J; junction bases unmatched: 13. CDR3 length: 17 amino acids. CDR3 sequence: CASSYPAGLVEGDTQYF. CDR3 DNA: TGTGCCAGCAGTTACCCCGCCGGACTAGTAGAGGGAGATACGCAGTATTTT.

V and J are TRBV5-3 and TRBJ2-2, with TRBD1 as a possible D gene (5 bases). TRBV5-3 is classed as an ORF, of uncertain function. CDR3 length: 16 amino acids. Trimming left V 0 bases short and J 7 bases short, with 16 bases between. This chain's CDR3 is CARSLEGVQAYGELFF. Here the CDR3 DNA reads TGTGCCAGAAGCTTGGAAGGTGTACAGGCTTACGGGGAGCTGTTTTTT.

This rearrangement joins TRBV5-1 to TRBJ2-3, with 7 bases matching TRBD1. Germline-derived CDR1 and CDR2 are SGHRS and YFSETQ. The trim removed 4 bases at V and 5 bases at J, leaving 7 bases unmatched. CDR3 length: 14 amino acids. CDR3 DNA sequence: TGCGCCAGCAGCCTACAGGGGACAGAAGATACGCAGTATTTT. Amino acids: CASSLQGTEDTQYF.

The chain combines TRBV7-3 with TRBJ2-3, with 10 bases matching TRBD2. Per the germline V gene, CDR1 is SGHTA and CDR2 is FQGTGA. Trimming removed 3 bases from V and 3 bases from J; junction bases left unmatched: 0. The CDR3 is 14 amino acids. CDR3 in amino acids: CASSFSGRTDTQYF. CDR3 DNA: TGTGCCAGCAGCTTTAGCGGGAGGACAGATACGCAGTATTTT.